This TCR beta chain was identified during a study of blood T cell repertoires in COVID-19. The germline gives CDR1 SGHVS, CDR2 FQNEAQ. Trimming cost V 0 bases and J 5 bases, with 5 bases left between them. The CDR3 loop spans 13 amino acids. Method: immunoSEQ multiplex PCR; TCRdb's copy keeps in-frame clones and lacks some. The sample carries about 190,000 clones, about 88% recorded once. The chain recombines TRBV7-8 with TRBJ1-5, with D unresolved. The TCR originated in a woman in her thirties or forties in a cohort exposed to, infected with or recovered from COVID-19 (not recorded which). Sequenced sample: PBMCs or T cells enriched from blood (not recorded which). The CDR3 bases are TGTGCCAGCAGCTTAGCAGAGGATCAGCCCCAGCATTTT. It is translated as CASSLAEDQPQHF.